These 21 T cell receptor beta chains share one sample of origin, sequenced in a study of OX40 agonist ivuxolimab in advanced cancers. Profiled with immunoSEQ multiplex PCR; TCRdb holds only in-frame clones, not every one. This sample has around 79,000 clones, with roughly 90% found just once. Here the sequenced sample was CD4+ or CD8+ T cells sorted from blood, taken in a trial of the OX40 agonist ivuxolimab. The receptors were gathered from an adult with an advanced solid tumor such as melanoma, head and neck, liver or kidney cancer.

The chain couples TRBV18 to TRBJ2-5; 8 bases fit TRBD1. V dropped 5 bases and J dropped 1; count of bases not matched to a gene: 9. The germline gives CDR1 KGHSH, CDR2 LQKENI. The CDR3 length is 16 residues. CDR3 DNA sequence: TGTGCCAGCTCATCGGCCCGGGACAGGAGCCAAGAGACCCAGTACTTC. Encoded protein: CASSSARDRSQETQYF.

The chain joins TRBV27 to TRBJ2-1; 8 bases are shared with TRBD1. The CDR3 totals 14 residues. The germline V gene has CDR1 MNHEY and CDR2 SMNVEV (reference sequence). The junction had 6 bases not matched to a gene; V was cut back by 6 bases and J by 5 bases. In nucleotides, the CDR3 is TGTGCCAGCAGCACCCGGACAGGGCACAATGAGCAGTTCTTC. Translating it yields CASSTRTGHNEQFF.

V usage is TRBV5-6 and J usage is TRBJ2-1, with 7 bases fitting TRBD1. This CDR3 comprises 12 residues. CDR1 SGHDT and CDR2 YYEEEE come from the germline V gene. The J segment lost 8 bases and the V segment lost 6 bases, leaving 5 bases of the junction unmatched. CDR3 DNA sequence: TGTGCCAGCAAATCAGGGGGACATGAGCAGTTCTTC. Protein sequence: CASKSGGHEQFF.

This rearrangement joins TRBV6-5 to TRBJ1-5; D possibly corresponds to TRBD1 (6 bases). The germline V gene has CDR1 MNHEY and CDR2 SVGAGI. This CDR3 has 14 amino acids. V lost 3 bases to trimming and J lost 4 bases, with 10 bases between them. Here the CDR3 reads CASSYSGVNQPQHF. As DNA, the CDR3 is TGTGCCAGCAGTTATTCAGGGGTAAATCAGCCCCAGCATTTT.

This clone came up a few times. The rearrangement links TRBV2 to TRBJ1-5; 8 bases align to TRBD1. The J segment lost 4 bases and the V segment lost 10 bases, leaving 9 bases of the junction unmatched. The germline gives CDR1 SNHLY, CDR2 FYNNEI. This CDR3 is built from 14 residues. In DNA, the CDR3 is TGTGCCATCCAGGGACAGGATATTAATCAGCCCCAGCATTTT. Translated: CAIQGQDINQPQHF.

Note on this clone: This sample also contains other DNA sequences that code for the same CDR3. J is TRBJ2-7 and V is TRBV9; TRBD2 matches at 7 bases. J lost 0 bases, V lost 2 bases, and 5 bases had no gene match. Germline V lookup: CDR1 SGDLS, CDR2 YYNGEE. This CDR3 contains 15 residues. The CDR3 loop is CASSVDGGSSYEQYF. CDR3 in DNA: TGTGCCAGCAGCGTGGACGGGGGGAGCTCCTACGAGCAGTACTTC.

V gene TRBV9 combines with J gene TRBJ2-3; no reliable D call. This CDR3 is built from 11 residues. Germline CDR1 is SGDLS and CDR2 is YYNGEE. The V gene lost 2 bases and the J gene lost 6 bases, with 4 bases spanning the gap. CDR3 nucleotide sequence: TGTGCCAGCAGCGTCGGGGATACGCAGTATTTT. Translating it yields CASSVGDTQYF.

This clone was seen only once. The V gene is TRBV7-9, the J gene TRBJ1-5, with D hard to call. The V end lost 3 bases, the J end lost 5 bases, and 14 bases lay between the germline ends. The CDR3 runs to 15 residues. Germline V lookup: CDR1 SEHNR, CDR2 FQNEAQ (reference sequence). The CDR3 DNA is TGTGCCAGCAGCTTCGACGGGGATCCTTATCAGCCCCAGCATTTT. Its protein is CASSFDGDPYQPQHF.

The chain couples TRBV5-4 to TRBJ2-3; tentative D call: TRBD2 (6 bases). The CDR3 has 12 residues. Trimming took off 4 bases at V and 10 bases at J, with 13 bases between the two ends. CDR1 is SGHNT and CDR2 is YYREEE in the germline V gene (reference sequence). The CDR3 region is CASSTGTLAQYF. CDR3 sequence (DNA): TGTGCCAGCAGCACCGGGACTCTCGCGCAGTATTTT.

The CDR3 sequence: CASSVTLAGGQGDTQYF. CDR3 in DNA: TGTGCCAGCAGTGTAACCTTAGCGGGGGGGCAAGGAGATACGCAGTATTTT. V is TRBV2 and J is TRBJ2-3; TRBD2 matches at 11 bases. CDR3 length: 17 amino acids. Germline values: CDR1 SNHLY, CDR2 FYNNEI. The ends lost 4 bases at V and 5 bases at J; junction bases unmatched: 11.

With respect to this clone: Germline and junction disagree at one end, which may indicate a read error. This rearrangement joins TRBV11-2 to TRBJ2-7; weak D call: TRBD1 (5 bases). CDR3 size: 14 residues. CDR1 SGHAT and CDR2 FQNNGV come from the germline V gene. CDR3 loop: CASSVDPGIYEQYF. The CDR3 nucleotides read TGTGCCAGCAGCGTAGACCCAGGGATCTACGAGCAGTACTTC.

The V call is TRBV15, the J call TRBJ1-2; D is possibly TRBD1 (6 bases). Trimming removed 0 bases from V and 0 bases from J, with 11 bases in between. CDR3 length: 16 residues. The germline V gene encodes CDR1 LNHNV and CDR2 YYDKDF (reference sequence). CDR3 amino acids: CATSRDRQDPNYGYTF. DNA for the CDR3: TGTGCCACCAGCAGAGATCGACAGGACCCTAACTATGGCTACACCTTC.

This chain links TRBV16 with TRBJ2-7, with D uncertain. V lost 1 base and J 0 bases, leaving 7 bases between the germline ends. The CDR3 is 14 residues long. CDR1 is KGHSY, CDR2 FQNENV, per germline. CDR3 sequence: CASSQLGSSYEQYF. The CDR3 DNA reads as TGTGCCAGCAGCCAATTGGGTAGCTCCTACGAGCAGTACTTC.

In its sample, this clone was seen a few times. The gene calls are TRBV4-3 and TRBJ2-7; 8 bases agree with TRBD2. Germline V gene lookup returns CDR1 LGHNA and CDR2 YSLEER. CDR3 length equals 14 residues. The junction had 5 bases not matched to a gene; V was cut back by 4 bases and J by 3 bases. CDR3 residues: CASSPRAGVYEQYF. The CDR3 nucleotides are TGCGCCAGCAGCCCCAGAGCGGGGGTCTACGAGCAGTACTTC.

This chain uses TRBV29-1 with TRBJ2-1; D unresolved. The CDR3 contains 12 residues. Trimming shortened V by 5 bases and J by 7 bases, and 12 bases separated the two germline ends. Germline CDR1 SQVTM, CDR2 ANQGSEA. Here the CDR3 DNA reads TGCAGCGTTCCCCAGGTGGGGAATGAGCAGTTCTTC. This codes for CSVPQVGNEQFF.

The gene calls are TRBV18 and TRBJ2-5, with D perhaps TRBD2 (5 bases). CDR3 length: 19 residues. Between the trimmed V and J ends, which lost 3 bases and 2 bases, there was a span of 25 bases. CDR1 KGHSH and CDR2 LQKENI come from the germline V gene. The CDR3 bases are TGTGCCAGCTCACCGCTCTTTGGGTCGGTTAGAGGGAGTCAAGAGACCCAGTACTTC. Its protein is CASSPLFGSVRGSQETQYF.

CDR3 nucleotides: TGTGCCAGCAGCGAAGGACGGTACGAGCAGTACTTC. Translating gives CASSEGRYEQYF. The rearrangement joins TRBV7-9 to TRBJ2-7; no firm D call. The CDR3 loop spans 12 amino acids. Deletions cut 5 bases from V and 4 bases from J, with 9 bases between. CDR1 and CDR2 from the germline V gene are SEHNR and FQNEAQ (reference sequence).

J is TRBJ1-2 and V is TRBV6-4; D ambiguous. CDR1 is MRHNA, CDR2 SNTAGT, per germline. Trimming took 2 bases from V and 4 from J, leaving 14 bases between them. The CDR3 spans 15 residues. Written as DNA, the CDR3 is TGTGCCAGCAGTGACGTCGTGGGGTCGGTCTATGGCTACACCTTC. Its protein product is CASSDVVGSVYGYTF.

This chain uses TRBV10-3 with TRBJ2-2, with 7 bases fitting TRBD1. The ends lost 6 bases at V and 2 bases at J; junction bases unmatched: 9. Germline CDR1 ENHRY, CDR2 SYGVKD. This CDR3 has 16 amino acids. CDR3 DNA: TGTGCCATCAGGACGACCGGGACAGTTAACACCGGGGAGCTGTTTTTT. It specifies CAIRTTGTVNTGELFF.

The chain combines TRBV11-2 with TRBJ2-7; D is unresolved. The CDR3 contains 13 residues. V was clipped by 0 bases and J by 2 bases, with 5 bases between them. Per germline, CDR1 SGHAT and CDR2 FQNNGV. The CDR3 protein is CASSLELPYEQYF. CDR3 bases: TGTGCCAGCAGCTTAGAATTACCCTACGAGCAGTACTTC. Combining the CDR3 with reference TRBV11-2 and TRBJ2-7 gives the whole variable domain EAGVAQSPRYKIIEKRQSVAFWCNPISGHATLYWYQQILGQGPKLLIQFQNNGVVDDSQLPKDRFSAERLKGVDSTLKIQPAKLEDSAVYLCASSLELPYEQYFGPGTRLTVT.

The genes are TRBV4-1 and TRBJ2-1; D unresolved. Germline-derived CDR1 and CDR2 are MGHRA and YSYEKL. V was trimmed by 1 base and J by 6 bases, leaving 4 bases between them. This CDR3 contains 12 residues. The DNA of the CDR3 is TGCGCCAGCAGCCAAGCTTCCAATGAGCAGTTCTTC. Residues: CASSQASNEQFF.